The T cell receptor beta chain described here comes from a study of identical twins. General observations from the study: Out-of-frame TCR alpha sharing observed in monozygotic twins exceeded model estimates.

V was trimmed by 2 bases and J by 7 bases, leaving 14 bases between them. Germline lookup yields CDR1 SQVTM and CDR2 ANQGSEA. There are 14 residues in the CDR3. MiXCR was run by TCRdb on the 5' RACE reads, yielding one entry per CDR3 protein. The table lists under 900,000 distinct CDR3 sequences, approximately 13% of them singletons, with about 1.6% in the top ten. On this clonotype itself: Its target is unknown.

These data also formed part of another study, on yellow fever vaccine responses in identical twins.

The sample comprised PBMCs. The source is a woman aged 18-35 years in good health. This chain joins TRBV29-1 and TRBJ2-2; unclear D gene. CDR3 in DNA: TGCAGCGTTGAATTTGGTAGCATGGACGGGGAGCTGTTTTTT. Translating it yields CSVEFGSMDGELFF.